The table lists the clone carrying this TCR beta chain with a few counts. Its antigen remains unidentified. Amplified TCR beta CDR3 regions derived from RNA transcripts. During a first-round RT-PCR of the TCR CDR3, the HTBI primer set was used. In TCRdb, the multiplex PCR reads were re-called with MiXCR into one record per CDR3 protein. The profile shows 500,000 to 650,000 distinct CDR3 sequences, roughly 14% of them singletons. Ophthalmopathy patients all had a Clinical Activity Score of at least 3, a NOSPECS grade of at least 4 and disease under 3 months old. Thyroid ultrasound and orbital computed tomography, with clinical symptoms and serum thyroxine and TRAb, informed diagnoses. CDR1 is LNHDA and CDR2 is SQIVND in the germline V gene (reference sequence). This CDR3 has 17 amino acids. Trimming removed 1 base at V and 3 bases at J, with 18 bases between. This entry comes from a study of T cells in Graves' hyperthyroidism and ophthalmopathy. Overall study results and limits: For ophthalmopathy, model prediction preceded onset by a median approximately 6 months. The majority of expanded thyroid clonotypes above 0.001 also appeared in blood.

This receptor was identified in a woman aged 45-59 years with Graves' ophthalmopathy. Material for sequencing was blood. The chain has TRBV19 and TRBJ2-5; perhaps TRBD2 as D (5 bases). CDR3 nucleotide sequence: TGTGCCAGTAGTATAGTATCCAGCGGAGCTAAAAAAGAGACCCAGTACTTC. Translation: CASSIVSSGAKKETQYF. Combining the CDR3 with reference TRBV19 and TRBJ2-5 gives the whole variable domain DGGITQSPKYLFRKEGQNVTLSCEQNLNHDAMYWYRQDPGQGLRLIYYSQIVNDFQKGDIAEGYSVSREKKESFPLTVTSAQKNPTAFYLCASSIVSSGAKKETQYFGPGTRLLVL.